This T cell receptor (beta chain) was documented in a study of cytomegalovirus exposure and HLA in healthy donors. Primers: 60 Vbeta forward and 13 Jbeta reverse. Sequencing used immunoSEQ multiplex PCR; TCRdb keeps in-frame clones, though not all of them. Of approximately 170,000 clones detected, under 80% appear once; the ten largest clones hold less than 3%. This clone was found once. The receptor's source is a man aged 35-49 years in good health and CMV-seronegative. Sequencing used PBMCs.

The DNA of the CDR3 is TGTGCCAGCAGCCAAGCCGGGACTATTAGCACAGATACGCAGTATTTT. Residues: CASSQAGTISTDTQYF. The V gene is TRBV14, the J gene TRBJ2-3; TRBD2 matches at 7 bases. Germline CDR1 SGHDN, CDR2 FVKESK. The CDR3 contains 16 residues. Trimming removed 1 base from V and 0 bases from J; junction bases left unmatched: 4. The whole variable domain, filled in from reference TRBV14 and TRBJ2-3, reads EAGVTQFPSHSVIEKGQTVTLRCDPISGHDNLYWYRRVMGKEIKFLLHFVKESKQDESGMPNNRFLAERTGGTYSTLKVQPAELEDSGVYFCASSQAGTISTDTQYFGPGTRLTVL.